The entry below gives a single TCR beta chain sequence along with its context. Its antigen is currently unknown. RNA in its total form was extracted from whole blood, and T cells were not sorted. The UMIs contained a 6-nucleotide sample barcode. They were added by template switching during cDNA synthesis. TCRdb re-called the 5' RACE reads; one entry per CDR3 protein, DNA not given. The sample table includes 330,000 or so distinct CDR3 sequences. These data originate in a study of monozygotic twins with inflammatory bowel disease. Study results and limitations: TCRbeta inverse Simpson diversity was decreased in IBD patients versus healthy co-twins.

The germline V gene has CDR1 SEHNR and CDR2 FQNEAQ (reference sequence). This CDR3 is built from 14 residues. The TCR was taken from a human donor with ulcerative colitis or Crohn's disease, or a healthy co-twin of an affected twin (not recorded which). The source material was blood. This chain uses TRBV7-9 with TRBJ2-3; TCRdb gives TRBD1 as the D gene, but with no DNA this cannot be confirmed. CDR3 sequence reads: CASSGSGGAGTQYF.